This entry features one T cell receptor (beta chain) sequence. The antigen is undetermined. This record belongs to a study of cytomegalovirus exposure and HLA in healthy donors. Germline lookup yields CDR1 SGHRS and CDR2 YFSETQ. The CDR3 has 16 amino acids. V gave up 4 bases and J gave up 3 bases, with 19 bases separating them. Findings and limits, study-wide: The listing of 160 or so TCR beta chains classed them as cytomegalovirus-associated. At a 0.05 false discovery rate, a later analysis found 15,000 to 20,000 TCR beta sequences to be associated with HLA alleles. 87-base-pair reads could not separate some V segments, including TRBV6-2 and TRBV6-3.

PCR involved 60 Vbeta and 13 Jbeta primers. Sequencing was performed with immunoSEQ multiplex PCR; in TCRdb, only in-frame clones are kept and a portion is missing. The sample has 60,000 to 85,000 clones; under 80% are singletons. Donors had nominal health at sampling but likely had unrecorded immune exposures. The specimen was PBMCs. The clonotype was recovered from a man aged 60 to 75 in good health and CMV-seropositive. The chain links TRBV5-1 to TRBJ1-2; no reliable D call. The CDR3 coding sequence is TGCGCCAGCAGCCCCGAGGGATATCAGGATGACTATGGCTACACCTTC. Residues: CASSPEGYQDDYGYTF.